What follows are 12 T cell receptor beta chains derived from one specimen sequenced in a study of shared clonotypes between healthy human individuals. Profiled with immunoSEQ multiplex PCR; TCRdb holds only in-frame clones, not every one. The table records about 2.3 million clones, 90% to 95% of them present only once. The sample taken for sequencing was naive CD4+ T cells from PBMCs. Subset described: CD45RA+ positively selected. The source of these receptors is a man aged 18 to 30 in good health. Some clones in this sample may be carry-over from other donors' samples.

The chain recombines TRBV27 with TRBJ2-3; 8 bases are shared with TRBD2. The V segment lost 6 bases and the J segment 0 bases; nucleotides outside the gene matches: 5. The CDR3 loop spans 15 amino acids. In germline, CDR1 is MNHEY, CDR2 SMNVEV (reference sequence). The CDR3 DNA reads TGTGCCAGCAGATATAGCGGGGTTAGCACAGATACGCAGTATTTT. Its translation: CASRYSGVSTDTQYF.

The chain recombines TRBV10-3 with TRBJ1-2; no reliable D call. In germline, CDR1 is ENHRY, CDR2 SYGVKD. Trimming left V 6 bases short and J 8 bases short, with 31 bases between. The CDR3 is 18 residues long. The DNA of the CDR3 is TGTGCCATCAGGGACTTCCGACGGCGGAGGCCTCCACGGGTGGGCTACACCTTC. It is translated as CAIRDFRRRRPPRVGYTF.

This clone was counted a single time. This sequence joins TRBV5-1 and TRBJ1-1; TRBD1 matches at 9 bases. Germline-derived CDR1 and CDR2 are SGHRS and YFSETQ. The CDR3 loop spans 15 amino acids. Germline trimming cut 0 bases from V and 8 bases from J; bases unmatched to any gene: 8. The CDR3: CASSLGARTGVEAFF. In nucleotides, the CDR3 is TGCGCCAGCAGCTTGGGGGCAAGGACAGGGGTGGAAGCTTTCTTT. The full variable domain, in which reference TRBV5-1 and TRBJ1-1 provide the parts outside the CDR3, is KAGVTQTPRYLIKTRGQQVTLSCSPISGHRSVSWYQQTPGQGLQFLFEYFSETQRNKGNFPGRFSGRQFSNSRSEMNVSTLELGDSALYLCASSLGARTGVEAFFGQGTRLTVV.

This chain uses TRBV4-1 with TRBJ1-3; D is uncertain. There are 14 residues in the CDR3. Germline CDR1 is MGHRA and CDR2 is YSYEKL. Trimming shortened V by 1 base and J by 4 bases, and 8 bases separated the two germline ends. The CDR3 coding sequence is TGCGCCAGCAGCCAAGGTGGCGGCGGAAACACCATATATTTT. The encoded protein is CASSQGGGGNTIYF.

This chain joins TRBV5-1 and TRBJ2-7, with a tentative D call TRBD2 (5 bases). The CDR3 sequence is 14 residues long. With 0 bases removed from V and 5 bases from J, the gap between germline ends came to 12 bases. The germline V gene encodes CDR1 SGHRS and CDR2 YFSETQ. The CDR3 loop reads CASSLESPRDEQYF. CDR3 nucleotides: TGCGCCAGCAGCTTGGAATCTCCGCGGGACGAGCAGTACTTC.

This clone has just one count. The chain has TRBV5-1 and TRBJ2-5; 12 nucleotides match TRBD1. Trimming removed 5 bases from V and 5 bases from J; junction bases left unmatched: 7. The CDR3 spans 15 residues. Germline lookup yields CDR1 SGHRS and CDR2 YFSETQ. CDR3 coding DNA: TGCGCCAGCAGTTCTGGGACAGGGGGCGGGGAGACCCAGTACTTC. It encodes CASSSGTGGGETQYF.

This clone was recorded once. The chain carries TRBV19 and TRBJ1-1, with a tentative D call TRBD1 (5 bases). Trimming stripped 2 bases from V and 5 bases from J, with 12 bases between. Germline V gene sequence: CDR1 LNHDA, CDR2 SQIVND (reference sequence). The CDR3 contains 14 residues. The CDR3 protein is CASSIIGGGTEAFF. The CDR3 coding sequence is TGTGCCAGTAGTATAATCGGGGGTGGAACTGAAGCTTTCTTT.

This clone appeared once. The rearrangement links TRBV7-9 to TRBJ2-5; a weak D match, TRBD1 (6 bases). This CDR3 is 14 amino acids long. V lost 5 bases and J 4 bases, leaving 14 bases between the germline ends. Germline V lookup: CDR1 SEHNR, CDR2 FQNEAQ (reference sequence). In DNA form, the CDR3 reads TGTGCCAGCAGCGCAACACAGGGTGTAGAGACCCAGTACTTC. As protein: CASSATQGVETQYF.

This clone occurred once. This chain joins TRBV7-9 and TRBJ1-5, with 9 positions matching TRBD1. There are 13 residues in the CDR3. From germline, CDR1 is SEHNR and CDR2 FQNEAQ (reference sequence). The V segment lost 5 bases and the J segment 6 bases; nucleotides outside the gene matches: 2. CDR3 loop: CASSPTGGQPQHF. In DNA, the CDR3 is TGTGCCAGCAGCCCGACAGGGGGTCAGCCCCAGCATTTT.

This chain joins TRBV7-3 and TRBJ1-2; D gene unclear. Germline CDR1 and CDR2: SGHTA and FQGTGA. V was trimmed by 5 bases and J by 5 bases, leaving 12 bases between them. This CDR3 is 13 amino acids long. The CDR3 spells CASSESQHYGYTF. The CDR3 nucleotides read TGTGCCAGCAGCGAATCGCAACATTATGGCTACACCTTC.

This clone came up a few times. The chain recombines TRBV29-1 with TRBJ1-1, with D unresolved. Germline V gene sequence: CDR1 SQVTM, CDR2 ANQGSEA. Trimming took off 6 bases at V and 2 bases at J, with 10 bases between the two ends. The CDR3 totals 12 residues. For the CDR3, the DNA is TGCAGCGTCCTCCTTCTAAACACTGAAGCTTTCTTT. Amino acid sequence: CSVLLLNTEAFF.

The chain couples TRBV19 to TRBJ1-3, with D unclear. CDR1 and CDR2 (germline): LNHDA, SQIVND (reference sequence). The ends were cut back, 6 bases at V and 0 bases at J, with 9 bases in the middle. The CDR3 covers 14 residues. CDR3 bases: TGTGCCAGTAGCGAGTCTTACTCTGGAAACACCATATATTTT. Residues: CASSESYSGNTIYF.